These 8 T cell receptor beta chains originate from one sample sequenced in a study of blood T cell repertoires in COVID-19. Profiling relied on immunoSEQ multiplex PCR, and the TCRdb table lists in-frame clones only, not all of them. The table has 200,000 to 250,000 clones, approximately 88% seen once. Sequencing was done on a sample of peripheral blood. The receptors were sampled from a woman under 40 with COVID-19, enrolled during active disease.

The chain combines TRBV2 with TRBJ2-3, with D hard to call. The V end lost 8 bases, the J end lost 6 bases, and 15 bases lay between the germline ends. CDR1 is SNHLY, CDR2 FYNNEI, per germline. The CDR3 extends over 13 amino acids. The CDR3 DNA reads as TGTGCCAGCGTGGCAACCCAAGCGGATACGCAGTATTTT. This translates into CASVATQADTQYF.

The chain joins TRBV11-1 to TRBJ1-1; tentatively, D is TRBD1 (5 bases). The CDR3 is 13 residues long. Germline CDR1 and CDR2: SGHAT and FQDESV (reference sequence). The V and J ends lost 5 bases and 10 bases respectively, with 17 bases between them. CDR3 coding DNA: TGTGCCAGCAGCCCCCGGGCCACCCAGGGAGCTTTCTTT. Encoded protein: CASSPRATQGAFF.

The rearrangement uses TRBV28 and TRBJ1-4, with D possibly being TRBD1 (5 bases). Germline loops: CDR1 MDHEN, CDR2 SYDVKM. Trimming cost V 5 bases and J 13 bases, with 14 bases left between them. This CDR3 spans 12 amino acids. The CDR3 DNA reads as TGTGCCAGCAGTCCAGGGTCCCGGGCACTGTTTTTT. It is translated as CASSPGSRALFF.

This chain uses TRBV19 with TRBJ2-5; TRBD1 matches at 11 bases. V gave up 5 bases and J gave up 5 bases; unmatched junction bases: 7. CDR3 length: 15 amino acids. Germline V lookup: CDR1 LNHDA, CDR2 SQIVND (reference sequence). The CDR3 nucleotides are TGTGCCAGTAGTCTTTCCGGGACAGGGGGGGAGACCCAGTACTTC. It codes for CASSLSGTGGETQYF.

This clone was seen a single time. This chain links TRBV6-1 with TRBJ2-1, with 9 bases identical to TRBD2. V shed 4 bases, J shed 2 bases, and the junction held 6 bases outside the gene matches. Germline values: CDR1 MNHNS, CDR2 SASEGT. CDR3 length: 16 residues. The CDR3 coding sequence is TGTGCCAGCAGTGTCCTAGCGGGAACGACCTACAATGAGCAGTTCTTC. This translates into CASSVLAGTTYNEQFF.

The rearrangement uses TRBV27 and TRBJ2-7, with D maybe TRBD2 (6 bases). Trimming shortened V by 6 bases and J by 0 bases, and 15 bases separated the two germline ends. Germline CDR1 MNHEY, CDR2 SMNVEV (reference sequence). The CDR3 length is 15 residues. CDR3 DNA sequence: TGTGCCAGCAGCCCGGTGCGGGGAGGCTCCTACGAGCAGTACTTC. Its protein is CASSPVRGGSYEQYF.

This clone was seen a handful of times. V usage is TRBV5-1 and J usage is TRBJ2-1; D perhaps matches TRBD2 (6 bases). Germline CDR1 reads SGHRS; CDR2 reads YFSETQ. V lost 4 bases and J lost 9, with 17 bases in between. The CDR3 length is 14 residues. The CDR3, as DNA: TGCGCCAGCAGCGCGGGACTTGAAACCGGTGAGCAGTTCTTC. Its protein product is CASSAGLETGEQFF.

This chain uses TRBV7-9 with TRBJ2-2, with TRBD2 identical over 10 bases. The CDR3 totals 17 residues. The trim removed 3 bases at V and 5 bases at J, leaving 9 bases unmatched. The germline CDR1 and CDR2 sequences are SEHNR and FQNEAQ (reference sequence). The CDR3 reads CASSFPSGSFLTGELFF. The CDR3 DNA is TGTGCCAGCAGCTTTCCTAGCGGGAGTTTTTTAACCGGGGAGCTGTTTTTT.